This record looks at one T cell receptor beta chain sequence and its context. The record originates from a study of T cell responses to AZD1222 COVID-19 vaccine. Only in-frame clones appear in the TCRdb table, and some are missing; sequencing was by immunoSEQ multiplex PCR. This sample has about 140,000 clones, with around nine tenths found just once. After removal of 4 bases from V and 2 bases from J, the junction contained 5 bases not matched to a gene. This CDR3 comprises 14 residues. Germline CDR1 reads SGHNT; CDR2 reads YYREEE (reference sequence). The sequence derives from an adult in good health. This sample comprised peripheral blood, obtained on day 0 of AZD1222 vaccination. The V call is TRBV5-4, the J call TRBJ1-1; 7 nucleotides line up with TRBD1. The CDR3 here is CASSTDRLNTEAFF. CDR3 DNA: TGTGCCAGCAGCACGGACAGGTTAAACACTGAAGCTTTCTTT.